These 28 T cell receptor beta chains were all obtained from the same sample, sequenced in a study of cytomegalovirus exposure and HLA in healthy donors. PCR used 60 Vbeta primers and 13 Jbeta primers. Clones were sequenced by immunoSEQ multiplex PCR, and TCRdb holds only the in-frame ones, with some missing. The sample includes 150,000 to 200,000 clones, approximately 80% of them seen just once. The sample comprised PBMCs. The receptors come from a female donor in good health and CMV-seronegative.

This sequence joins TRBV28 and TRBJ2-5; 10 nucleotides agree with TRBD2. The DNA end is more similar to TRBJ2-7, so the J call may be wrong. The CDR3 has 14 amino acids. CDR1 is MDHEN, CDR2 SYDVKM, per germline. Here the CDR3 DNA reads TGTGCCAGCAGTTCTCTAGCGGGAGTGGTCGAGCAGTACTTC. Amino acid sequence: CASSSLAGVVEQYF.

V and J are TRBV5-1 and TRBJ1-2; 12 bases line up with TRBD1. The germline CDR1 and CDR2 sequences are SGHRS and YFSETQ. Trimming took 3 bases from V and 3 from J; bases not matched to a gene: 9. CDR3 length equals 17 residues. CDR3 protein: CASSSGTGGEWDYGYTF. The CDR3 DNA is TGCGCCAGCAGCTCCGGGACAGGGGGCGAGTGGGACTATGGCTACACCTTC.

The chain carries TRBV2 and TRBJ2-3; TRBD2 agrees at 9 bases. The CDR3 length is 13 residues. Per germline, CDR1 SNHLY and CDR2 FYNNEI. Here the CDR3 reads CATAGGYADTQYF. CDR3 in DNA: TGTGCTACGGCGGGAGGGTACGCAGATACGCAGTATTTT. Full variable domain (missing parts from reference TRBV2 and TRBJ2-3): EPEVTQTPSHQVTQMGQEVILRCVPISNHLYFYWYRQILGQKVEFLVSFYNNEISEKSEIFDDQFSVERPDGSNFTLKIRSTKLEDSAMYFCATAGGYADTQYFGPGTRLTVL.

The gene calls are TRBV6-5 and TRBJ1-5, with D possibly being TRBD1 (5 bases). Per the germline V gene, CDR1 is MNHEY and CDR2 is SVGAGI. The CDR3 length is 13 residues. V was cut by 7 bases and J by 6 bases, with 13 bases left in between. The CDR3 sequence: CASNLGVGQPQHF. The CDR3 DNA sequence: TGTGCCAGCAACTTAGGGGTGGGTCAGCCCCAGCATTTT.

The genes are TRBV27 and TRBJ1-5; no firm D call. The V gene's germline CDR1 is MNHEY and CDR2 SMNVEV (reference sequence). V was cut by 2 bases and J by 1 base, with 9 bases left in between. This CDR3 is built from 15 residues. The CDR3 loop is CASSLRVPSNQPQHF. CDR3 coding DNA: TGTGCCAGCAGTTTAAGAGTCCCAAGCAATCAGCCCCAGCATTTT.

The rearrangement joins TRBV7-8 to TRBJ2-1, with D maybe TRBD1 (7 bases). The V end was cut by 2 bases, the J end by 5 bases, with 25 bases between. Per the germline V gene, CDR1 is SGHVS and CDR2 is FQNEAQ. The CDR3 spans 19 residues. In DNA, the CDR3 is TGTGCCAGCAGCTTACCCACAGGGGTAGTGGGGGGAGGCAACAATGAGCAGTTCTTC. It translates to CASSLPTGVVGGGNNEQFF.

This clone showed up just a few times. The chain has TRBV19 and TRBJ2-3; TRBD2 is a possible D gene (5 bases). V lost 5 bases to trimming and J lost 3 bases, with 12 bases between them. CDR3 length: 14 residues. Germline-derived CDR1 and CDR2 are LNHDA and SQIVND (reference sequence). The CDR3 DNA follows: TGTGCCAGTAGTGCCCGGGATTGGACAGATACGCAGTATTTT. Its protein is CASSARDWTDTQYF.

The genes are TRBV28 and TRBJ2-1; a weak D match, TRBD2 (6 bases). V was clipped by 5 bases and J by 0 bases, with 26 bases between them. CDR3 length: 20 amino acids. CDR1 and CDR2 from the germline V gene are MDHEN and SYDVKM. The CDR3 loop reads CASSKGRLDNNSGSYNEQFF. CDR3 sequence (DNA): TGTGCCAGCAGTAAGGGGCGACTAGATAATAACTCCGGCTCCTACAATGAGCAGTTCTTC.

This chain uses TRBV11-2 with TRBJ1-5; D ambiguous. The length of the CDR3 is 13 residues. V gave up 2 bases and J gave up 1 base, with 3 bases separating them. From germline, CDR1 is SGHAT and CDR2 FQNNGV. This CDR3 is CASSLSSNQPQHF. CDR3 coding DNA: TGTGCCAGCAGCTTATCGAGCAATCAGCCCCAGCATTTT.

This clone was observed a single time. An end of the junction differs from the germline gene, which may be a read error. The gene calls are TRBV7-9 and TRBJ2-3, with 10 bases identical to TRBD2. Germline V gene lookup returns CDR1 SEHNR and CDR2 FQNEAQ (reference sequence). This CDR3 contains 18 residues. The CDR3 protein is CSSSSNWGLALITDTQYF. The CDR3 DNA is TGTTCCAGCAGCTCCAACTGGGGACTAGCGTTAATCACAGATACGCAGTATTTT.

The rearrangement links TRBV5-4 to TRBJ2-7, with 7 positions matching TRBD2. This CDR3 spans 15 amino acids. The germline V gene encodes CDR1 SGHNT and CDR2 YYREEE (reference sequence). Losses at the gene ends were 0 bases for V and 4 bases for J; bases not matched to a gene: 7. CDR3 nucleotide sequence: TGTGCCAGCAGCTTGGGGGGGGGAGGGGTATACGAGCAGTACTTC. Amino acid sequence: CASSLGGGGVYEQYF.

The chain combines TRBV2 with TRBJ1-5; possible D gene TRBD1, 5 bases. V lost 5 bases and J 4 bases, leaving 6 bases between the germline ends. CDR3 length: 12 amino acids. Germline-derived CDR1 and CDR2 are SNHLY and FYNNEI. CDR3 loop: CASSKGNQPQHF. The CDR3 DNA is TGTGCCAGCAGTAAGGGGAATCAGCCCCAGCATTTT.

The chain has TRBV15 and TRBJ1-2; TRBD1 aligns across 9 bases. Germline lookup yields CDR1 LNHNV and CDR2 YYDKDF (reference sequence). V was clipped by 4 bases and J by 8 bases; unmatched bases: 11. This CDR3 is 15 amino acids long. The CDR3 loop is CATSTGVGQGRGYTF. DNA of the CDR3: TGTGCCACCAGCACAGGGGTGGGACAGGGACGAGGCTACACCTTC.

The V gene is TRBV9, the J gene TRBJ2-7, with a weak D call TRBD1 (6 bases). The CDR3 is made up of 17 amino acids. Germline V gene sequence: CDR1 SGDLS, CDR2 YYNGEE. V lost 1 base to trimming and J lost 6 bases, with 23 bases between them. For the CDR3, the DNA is TGTGCCAGCAGCGTACCCGGCTTAGGGACACCTCCCCGCGAGCAGTACTTC. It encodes CASSVPGLGTPPREQYF.

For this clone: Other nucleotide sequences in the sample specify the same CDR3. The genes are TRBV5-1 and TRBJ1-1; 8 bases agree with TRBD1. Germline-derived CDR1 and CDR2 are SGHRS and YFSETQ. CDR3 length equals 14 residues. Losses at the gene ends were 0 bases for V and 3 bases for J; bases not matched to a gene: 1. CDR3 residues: CASSLDRGDTEAFF. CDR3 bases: TGCGCCAGCAGCTTGGACAGGGGGGACACTGAAGCTTTCTTT.

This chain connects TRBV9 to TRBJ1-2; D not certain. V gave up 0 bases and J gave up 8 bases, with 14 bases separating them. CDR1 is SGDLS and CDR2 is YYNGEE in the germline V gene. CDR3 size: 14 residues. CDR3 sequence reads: CASSVEEGIGGYTF. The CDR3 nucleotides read TGTGCCAGCAGCGTAGAAGAGGGAATAGGCGGCTACACCTTC. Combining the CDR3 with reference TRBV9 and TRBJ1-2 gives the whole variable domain DSGVTQTPKHLITATGQRVTLRCSPRSGDLSVYWYQQSLDQGLQFLIQYYNGEERAKGNILERFSAQQFPDLHSELNLSSLELGDSALYFCASSVEEGIGGYTFGSGTRLTVV.

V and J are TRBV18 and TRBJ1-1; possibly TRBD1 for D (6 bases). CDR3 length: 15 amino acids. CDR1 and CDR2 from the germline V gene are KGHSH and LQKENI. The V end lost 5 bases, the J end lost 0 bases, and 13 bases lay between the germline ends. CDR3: CASSIGQSMNTEAFF. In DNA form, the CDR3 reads TGTGCCAGCTCAATCGGACAGTCTATGAACACTGAAGCTTTCTTT.

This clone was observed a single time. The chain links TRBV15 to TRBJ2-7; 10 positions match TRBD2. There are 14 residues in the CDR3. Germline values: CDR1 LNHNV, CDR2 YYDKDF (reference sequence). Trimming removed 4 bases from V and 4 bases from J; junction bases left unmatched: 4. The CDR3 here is CATSKGLAAYEQYF. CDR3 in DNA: TGTGCCACCAGCAAAGGACTAGCGGCTTACGAGCAGTACTTC.

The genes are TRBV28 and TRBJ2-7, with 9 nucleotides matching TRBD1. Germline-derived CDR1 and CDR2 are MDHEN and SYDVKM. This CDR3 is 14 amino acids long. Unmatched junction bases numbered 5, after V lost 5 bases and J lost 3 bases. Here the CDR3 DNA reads TGTGCCAGCAGTGGGACAGGGAAGAACTACGAGCAGTACTTC. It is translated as CASSGTGKNYEQYF.

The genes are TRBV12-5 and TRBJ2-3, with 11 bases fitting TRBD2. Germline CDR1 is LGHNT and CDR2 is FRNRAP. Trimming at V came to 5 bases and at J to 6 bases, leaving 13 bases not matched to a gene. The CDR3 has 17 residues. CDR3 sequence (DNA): TGTGCTAGTGGTCCGCCCAATAGCGGGAGGGCCGTGGATACGCAGTATTTT. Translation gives CASGPPNSGRAVDTQYF.

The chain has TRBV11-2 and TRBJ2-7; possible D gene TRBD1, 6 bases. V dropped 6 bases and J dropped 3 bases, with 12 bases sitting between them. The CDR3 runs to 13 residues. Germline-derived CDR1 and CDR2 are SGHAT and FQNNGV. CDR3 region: CASSSGQIYEQYF. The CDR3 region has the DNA TGTGCCAGCAGTTCAGGACAGATCTACGAGCAGTACTTC.

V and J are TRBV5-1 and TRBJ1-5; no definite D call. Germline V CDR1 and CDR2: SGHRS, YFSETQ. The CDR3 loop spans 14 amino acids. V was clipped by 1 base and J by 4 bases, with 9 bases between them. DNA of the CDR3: TGCGCCAGCAGCTTGAATTACGGGAATCAGCCCCAGCATTTT. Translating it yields CASSLNYGNQPQHF.

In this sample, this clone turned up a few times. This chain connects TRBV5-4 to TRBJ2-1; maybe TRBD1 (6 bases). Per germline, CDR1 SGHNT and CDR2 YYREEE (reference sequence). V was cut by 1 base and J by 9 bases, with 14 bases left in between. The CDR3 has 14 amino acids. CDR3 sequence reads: CASSLTGSPGEQFF. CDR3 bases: TGTGCCAGCAGCTTGACAGGGTCCCCAGGTGAGCAGTTCTTC.

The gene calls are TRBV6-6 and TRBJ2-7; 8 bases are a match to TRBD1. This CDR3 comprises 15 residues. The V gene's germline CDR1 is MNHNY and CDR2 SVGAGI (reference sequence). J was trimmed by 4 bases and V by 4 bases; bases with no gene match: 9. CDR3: CASSSPLQGAYEQYF. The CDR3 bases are TGTGCCAGCAGTTCTCCCCTTCAGGGGGCGTACGAGCAGTACTTC.

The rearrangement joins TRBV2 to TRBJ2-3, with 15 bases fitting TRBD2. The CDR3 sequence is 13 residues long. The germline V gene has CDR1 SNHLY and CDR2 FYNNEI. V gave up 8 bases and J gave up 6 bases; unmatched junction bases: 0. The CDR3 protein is CASGLAGGDTQYF. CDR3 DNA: TGTGCCAGCGGACTAGCGGGAGGGGATACGCAGTATTTT.

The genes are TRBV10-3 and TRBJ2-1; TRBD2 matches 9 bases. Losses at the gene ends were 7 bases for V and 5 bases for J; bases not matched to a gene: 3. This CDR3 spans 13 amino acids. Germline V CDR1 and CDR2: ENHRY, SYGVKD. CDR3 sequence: CAIKIAGDNEQFF. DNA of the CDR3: TGTGCCATCAAAATAGCGGGAGACAATGAGCAGTTCTTC.

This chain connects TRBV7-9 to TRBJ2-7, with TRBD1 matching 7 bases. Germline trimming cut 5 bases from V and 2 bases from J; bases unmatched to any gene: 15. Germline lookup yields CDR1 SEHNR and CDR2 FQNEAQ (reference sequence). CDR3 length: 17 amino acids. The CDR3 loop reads CASSPSGQANIPYEQYF. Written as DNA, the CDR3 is TGTGCCAGCAGCCCGTCCGGACAGGCGAATATACCCTACGAGCAGTACTTC.

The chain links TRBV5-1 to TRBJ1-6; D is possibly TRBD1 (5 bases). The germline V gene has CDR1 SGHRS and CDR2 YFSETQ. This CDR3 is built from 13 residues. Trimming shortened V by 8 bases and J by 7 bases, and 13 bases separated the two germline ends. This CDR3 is CARGVRINSPLHF. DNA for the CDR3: TGCGCCAGAGGGGTCCGGATCAATTCACCCCTCCACTTT.